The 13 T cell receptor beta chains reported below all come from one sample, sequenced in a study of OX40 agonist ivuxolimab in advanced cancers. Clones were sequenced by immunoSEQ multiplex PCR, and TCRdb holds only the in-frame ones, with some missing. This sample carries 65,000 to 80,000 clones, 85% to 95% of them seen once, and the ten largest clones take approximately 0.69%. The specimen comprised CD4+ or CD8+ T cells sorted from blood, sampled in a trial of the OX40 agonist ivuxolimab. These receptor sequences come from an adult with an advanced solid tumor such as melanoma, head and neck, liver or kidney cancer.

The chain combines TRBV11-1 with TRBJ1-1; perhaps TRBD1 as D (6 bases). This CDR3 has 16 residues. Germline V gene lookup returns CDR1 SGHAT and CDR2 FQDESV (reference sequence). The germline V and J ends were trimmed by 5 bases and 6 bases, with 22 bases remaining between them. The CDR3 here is CASSRYDQGRLAEAFF. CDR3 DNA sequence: TGTGCCAGCAGCCGCTACGATCAGGGGCGCCTCGCTGAAGCTTTCTTT.

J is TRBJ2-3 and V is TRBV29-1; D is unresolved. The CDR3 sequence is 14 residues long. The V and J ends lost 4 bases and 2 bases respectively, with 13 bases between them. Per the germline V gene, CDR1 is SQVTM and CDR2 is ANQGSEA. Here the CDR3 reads CSVGPASHTDTQYF. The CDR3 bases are TGCAGCGTTGGACCGGCAAGTCACACAGATACGCAGTATTTT.

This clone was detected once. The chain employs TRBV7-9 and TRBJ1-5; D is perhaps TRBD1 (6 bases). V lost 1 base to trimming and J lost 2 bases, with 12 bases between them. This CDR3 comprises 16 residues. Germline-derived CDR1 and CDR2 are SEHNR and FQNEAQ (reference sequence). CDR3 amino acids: CASSLGGRGGNQPQHF. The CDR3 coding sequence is TGTGCCAGCAGCTTAGGAGGGAGGGGGGGCAATCAGCCCCAGCATTTT.

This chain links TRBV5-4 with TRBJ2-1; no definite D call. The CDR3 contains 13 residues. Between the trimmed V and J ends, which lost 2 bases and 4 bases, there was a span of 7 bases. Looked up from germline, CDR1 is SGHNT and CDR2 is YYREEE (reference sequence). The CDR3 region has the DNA TGTGCCAGCAGCTTCCTTTCTTACAATGAGCAGTTCTTC. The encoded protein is CASSFLSYNEQFF.

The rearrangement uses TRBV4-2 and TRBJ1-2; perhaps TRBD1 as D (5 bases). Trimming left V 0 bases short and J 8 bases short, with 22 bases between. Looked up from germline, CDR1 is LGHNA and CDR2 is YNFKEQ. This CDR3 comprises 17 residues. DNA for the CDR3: TGTGCCAGCAGCCAAGATAGCAGGGCTACGGACGTGGCCGGCTACACCTTC. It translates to CASSQDSRATDVAGYTF.

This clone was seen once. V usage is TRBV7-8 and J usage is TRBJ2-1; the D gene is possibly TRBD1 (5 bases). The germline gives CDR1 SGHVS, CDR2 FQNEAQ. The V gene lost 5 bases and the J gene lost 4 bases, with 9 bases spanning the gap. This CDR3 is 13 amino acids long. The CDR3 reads CASSERQYNEQFF. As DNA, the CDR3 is TGTGCCAGCAGCGAGCGACAGTACAATGAGCAGTTCTTC.

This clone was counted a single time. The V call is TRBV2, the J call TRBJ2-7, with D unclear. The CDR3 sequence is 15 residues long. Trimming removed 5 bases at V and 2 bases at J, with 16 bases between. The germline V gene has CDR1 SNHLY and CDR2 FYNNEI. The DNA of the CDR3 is TGTGCCAGCAGTCTACCGGGCAAGTTTACCTACGAGCAGTACTTC. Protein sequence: CASSLPGKFTYEQYF.

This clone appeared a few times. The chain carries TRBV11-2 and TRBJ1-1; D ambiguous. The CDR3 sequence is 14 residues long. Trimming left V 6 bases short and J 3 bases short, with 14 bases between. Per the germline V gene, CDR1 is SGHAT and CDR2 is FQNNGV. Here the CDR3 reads CASRRSGIYTEAFF. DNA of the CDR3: TGTGCCAGCAGGCGGAGTGGCATCTACACTGAAGCTTTCTTT.

CDR3 DNA: TGTGCCAGCAGCAAGACTCACACCGGGGAGCTGTTTTTT. This sequence encodes CASSKTHTGELFF. V is TRBV7-3 and J is TRBJ2-2; D ambiguous. The CDR3 spans 13 residues. Trimming shortened V by 5 bases and J by 3 bases, and 7 bases separated the two germline ends. Germline V CDR1 and CDR2: SGHTA, FQGTGA.

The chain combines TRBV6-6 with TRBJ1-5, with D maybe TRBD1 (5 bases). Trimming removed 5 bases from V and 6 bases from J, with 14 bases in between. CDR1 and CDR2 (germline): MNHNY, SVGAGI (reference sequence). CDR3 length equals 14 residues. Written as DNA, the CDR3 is TGTGCCAGCAGTCGGGACTGGGGGGGTCAGCCCCAGCATTTT. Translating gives CASSRDWGGQPQHF.

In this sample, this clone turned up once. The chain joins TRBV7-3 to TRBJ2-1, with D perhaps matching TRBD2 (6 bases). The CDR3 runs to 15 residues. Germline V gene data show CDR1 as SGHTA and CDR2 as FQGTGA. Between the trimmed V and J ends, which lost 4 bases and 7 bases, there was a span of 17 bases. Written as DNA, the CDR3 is TGTGCCAGCAGCTCCCGACTAGGGACGCATAATGAGCAGTTCTTC. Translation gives CASSSRLGTHNEQFF.

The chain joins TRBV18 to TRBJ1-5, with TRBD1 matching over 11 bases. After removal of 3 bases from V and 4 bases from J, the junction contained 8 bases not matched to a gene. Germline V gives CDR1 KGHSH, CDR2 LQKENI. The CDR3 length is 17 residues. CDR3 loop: CASSPTRTGGGNQPQHF. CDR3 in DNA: TGTGCCAGCTCACCTACAAGGACAGGGGGCGGGAATCAGCCCCAGCATTTT.

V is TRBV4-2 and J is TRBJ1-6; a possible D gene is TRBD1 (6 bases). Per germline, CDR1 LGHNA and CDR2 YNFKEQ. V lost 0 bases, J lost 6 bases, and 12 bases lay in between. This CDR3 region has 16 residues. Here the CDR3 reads CASSQEKDRFNSPLHF. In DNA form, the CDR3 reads TGTGCCAGCAGCCAAGAGAAGGACAGATTTAATTCACCCCTCCACTTT.